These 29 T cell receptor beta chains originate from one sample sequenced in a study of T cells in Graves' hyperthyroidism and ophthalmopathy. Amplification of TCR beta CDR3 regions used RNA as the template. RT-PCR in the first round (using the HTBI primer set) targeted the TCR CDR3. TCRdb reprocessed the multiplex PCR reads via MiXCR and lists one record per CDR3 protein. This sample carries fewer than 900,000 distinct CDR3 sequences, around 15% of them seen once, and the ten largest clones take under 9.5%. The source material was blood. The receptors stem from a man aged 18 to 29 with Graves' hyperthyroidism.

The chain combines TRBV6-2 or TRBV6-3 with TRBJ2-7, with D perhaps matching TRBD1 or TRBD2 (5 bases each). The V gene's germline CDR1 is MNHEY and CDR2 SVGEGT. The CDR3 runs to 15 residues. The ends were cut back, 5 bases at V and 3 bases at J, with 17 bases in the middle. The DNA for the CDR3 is TGTGCCAGCAGTGCCCCCCGGGACGGACTCTACGAGCAGTACTTC. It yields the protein CASSAPRDGLYEQYF.

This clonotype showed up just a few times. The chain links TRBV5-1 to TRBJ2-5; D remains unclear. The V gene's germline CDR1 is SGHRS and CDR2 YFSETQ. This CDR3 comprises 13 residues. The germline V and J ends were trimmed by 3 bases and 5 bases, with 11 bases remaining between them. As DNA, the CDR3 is TGCGCCAGCAGCTCTAACGTGGGGGAGACCCAGTACTTC. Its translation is CASSSNVGETQYF.

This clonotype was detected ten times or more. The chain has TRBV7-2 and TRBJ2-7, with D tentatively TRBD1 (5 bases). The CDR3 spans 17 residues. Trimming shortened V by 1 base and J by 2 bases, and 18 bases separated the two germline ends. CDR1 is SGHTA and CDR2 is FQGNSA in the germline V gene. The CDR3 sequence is CASSLDLSRVGPYEQYF. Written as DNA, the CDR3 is TGTGCCAGCAGCTTAGATCTTAGCAGGGTTGGTCCCTACGAGCAGTACTTC.

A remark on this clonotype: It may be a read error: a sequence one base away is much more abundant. The CDR3 nucleotides are TGTGCCAGCAGTTACTCGGCCAGCCCAACCCACGCGCAGTACTTC. Translation: CASSYSASPTHAQYF. This sequence joins TRBV6-2 or TRBV6-3 and TRBJ2-7; D remains unclear. V was trimmed by 0 bases and J by 9 bases, leaving 18 bases between them. This CDR3 region has 15 residues. Looked up from germline, CDR1 is MNHEY and CDR2 is SVGEGT.

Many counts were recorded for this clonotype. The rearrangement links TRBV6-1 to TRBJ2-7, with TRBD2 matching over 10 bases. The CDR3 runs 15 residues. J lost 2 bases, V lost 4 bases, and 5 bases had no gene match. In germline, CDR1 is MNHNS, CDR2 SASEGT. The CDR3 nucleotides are TGTGCCAGCAGTGGACTAGCGGGTTATACCTACGAGCAGTACTTC. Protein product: CASSGLAGYTYEQYF.

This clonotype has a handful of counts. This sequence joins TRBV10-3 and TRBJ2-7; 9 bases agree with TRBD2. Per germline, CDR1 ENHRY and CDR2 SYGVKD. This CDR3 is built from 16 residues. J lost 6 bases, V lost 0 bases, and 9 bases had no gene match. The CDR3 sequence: CAISESGTSPLLEQYF. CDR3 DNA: TGTGCCATCAGTGAGTCTGGGACTAGCCCCCTTCTCGAGCAGTACTTC.

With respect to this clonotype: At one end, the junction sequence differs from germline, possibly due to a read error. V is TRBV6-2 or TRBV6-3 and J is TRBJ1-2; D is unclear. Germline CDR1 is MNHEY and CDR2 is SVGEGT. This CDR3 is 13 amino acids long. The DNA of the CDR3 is TGTGCCATCAGTTACAACACGATCTATGGCTACACCTTC. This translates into CAISYNTIYGYTF.

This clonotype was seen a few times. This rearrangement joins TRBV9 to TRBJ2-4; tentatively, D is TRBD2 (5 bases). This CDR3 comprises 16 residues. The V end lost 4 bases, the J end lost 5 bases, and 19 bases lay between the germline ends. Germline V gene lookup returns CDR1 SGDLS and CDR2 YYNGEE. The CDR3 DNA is TGTGCCAGCAGCCCGGAGGTGTGGGCTATACAAAACATTCAGTACTTC. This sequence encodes CASSPEVWAIQNIQYF.

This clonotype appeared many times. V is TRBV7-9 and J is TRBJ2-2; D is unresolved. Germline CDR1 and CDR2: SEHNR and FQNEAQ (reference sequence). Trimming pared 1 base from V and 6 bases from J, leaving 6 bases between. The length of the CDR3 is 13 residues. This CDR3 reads CASSLGVAGELFF. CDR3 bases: TGTGCCAGCAGCTTAGGAGTGGCCGGGGAGCTGTTTTTT.

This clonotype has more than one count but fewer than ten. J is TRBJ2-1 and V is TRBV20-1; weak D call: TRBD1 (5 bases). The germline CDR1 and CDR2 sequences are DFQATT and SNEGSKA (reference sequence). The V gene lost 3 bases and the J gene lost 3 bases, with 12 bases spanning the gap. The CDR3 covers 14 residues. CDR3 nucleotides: TGCAGTGCTAGGGACACCATCTTCTACAATGAGCAGTTCTTC. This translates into CSARDTIFYNEQFF.

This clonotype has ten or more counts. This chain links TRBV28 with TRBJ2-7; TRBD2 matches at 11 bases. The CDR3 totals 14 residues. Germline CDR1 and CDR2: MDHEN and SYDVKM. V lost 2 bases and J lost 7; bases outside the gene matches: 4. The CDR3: CASSLTSGSGEQYF. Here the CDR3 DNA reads TGTGCCAGCAGTTTAACTAGCGGGAGTGGGGAGCAGTACTTC.

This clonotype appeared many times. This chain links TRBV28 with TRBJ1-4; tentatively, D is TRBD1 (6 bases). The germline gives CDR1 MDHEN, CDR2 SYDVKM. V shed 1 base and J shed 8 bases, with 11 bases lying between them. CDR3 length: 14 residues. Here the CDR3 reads CASSLFGRGEKLFF. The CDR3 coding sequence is TGTGCCAGCAGTTTATTTGGGAGGGGGGAAAAACTGTTTTTT.

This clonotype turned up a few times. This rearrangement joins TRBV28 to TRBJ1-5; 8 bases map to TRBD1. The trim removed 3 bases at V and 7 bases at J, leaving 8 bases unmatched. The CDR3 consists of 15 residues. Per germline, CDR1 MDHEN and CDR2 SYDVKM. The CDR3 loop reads CASSFTGGPGQPQHF. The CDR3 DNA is TGTGCCAGCAGTTTTACAGGGGGTCCCGGGCAGCCCCAGCATTTT.

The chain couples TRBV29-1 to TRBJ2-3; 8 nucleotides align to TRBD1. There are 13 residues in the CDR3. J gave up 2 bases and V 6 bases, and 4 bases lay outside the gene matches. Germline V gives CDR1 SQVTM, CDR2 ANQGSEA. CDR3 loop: CSVRQGATDTQYF. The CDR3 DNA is TGCAGCGTGCGGCAGGGGGCCACAGATACGCAGTATTTT.

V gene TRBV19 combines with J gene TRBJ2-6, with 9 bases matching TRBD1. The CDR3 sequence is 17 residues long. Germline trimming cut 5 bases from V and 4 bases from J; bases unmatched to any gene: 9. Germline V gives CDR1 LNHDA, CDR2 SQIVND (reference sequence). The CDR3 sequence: CASSRRDRGSGANVLTF. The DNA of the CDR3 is TGTGCCAGTAGTCGACGAGACAGGGGGTCCGGGGCCAACGTCCTGACTTTC.

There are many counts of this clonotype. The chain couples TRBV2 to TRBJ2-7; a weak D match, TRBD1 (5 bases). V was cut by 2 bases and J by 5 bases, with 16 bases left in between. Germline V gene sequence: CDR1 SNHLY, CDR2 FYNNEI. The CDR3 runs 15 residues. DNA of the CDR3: TGTGCCAGCAGTGAATTGAGTCAGGGTAAGAACGAGCAGTACTTC. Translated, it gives CASSELSQGKNEQYF.

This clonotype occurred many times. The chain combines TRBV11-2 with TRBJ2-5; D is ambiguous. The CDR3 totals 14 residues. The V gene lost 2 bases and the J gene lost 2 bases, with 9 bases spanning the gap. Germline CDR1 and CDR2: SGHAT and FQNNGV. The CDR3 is CASSLSRRQETQYF. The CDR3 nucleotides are TGTGCCAGCAGCTTATCTCGTAGGCAAGAGACCCAGTACTTC. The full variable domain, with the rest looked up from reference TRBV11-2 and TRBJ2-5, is EAGVAQSPRYKIIEKRQSVAFWCNPISGHATLYWYQQILGQGPKLLIQFQNNGVVDDSQLPKDRFSAERLKGVDSTLKIQPAKLEDSAVYLCASSLSRRQETQYFGPGTRLLVL.

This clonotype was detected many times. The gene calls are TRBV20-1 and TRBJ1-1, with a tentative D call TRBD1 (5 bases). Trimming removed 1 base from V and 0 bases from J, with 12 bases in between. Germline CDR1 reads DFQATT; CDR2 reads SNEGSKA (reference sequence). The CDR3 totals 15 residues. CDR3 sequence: CSARAGRYMNTEAFF. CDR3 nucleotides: TGCAGTGCTAGAGCGGGACGGTACATGAACACTGAAGCTTTCTTT.

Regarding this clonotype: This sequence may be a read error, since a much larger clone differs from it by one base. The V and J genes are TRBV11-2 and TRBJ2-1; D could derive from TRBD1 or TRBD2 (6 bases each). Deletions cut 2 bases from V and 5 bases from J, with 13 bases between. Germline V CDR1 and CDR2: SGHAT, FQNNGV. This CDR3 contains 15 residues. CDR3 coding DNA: TGTGCCAGCAGCTTATGGTCTAGGGGGGACAATGAGCAGTTCTTC. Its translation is CASSLWSRGDNEQFF. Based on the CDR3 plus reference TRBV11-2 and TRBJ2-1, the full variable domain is EAGVAQSPRYKIIEKRQSVAFWCNPISGHATLYWYQQILGQGPKLLIQFQNNGVVDDSQLPKDRFSAERLKGVDSTLKIQPAKLEDSAVYLCASSLWSRGDNEQFFGPGTRLTVL.

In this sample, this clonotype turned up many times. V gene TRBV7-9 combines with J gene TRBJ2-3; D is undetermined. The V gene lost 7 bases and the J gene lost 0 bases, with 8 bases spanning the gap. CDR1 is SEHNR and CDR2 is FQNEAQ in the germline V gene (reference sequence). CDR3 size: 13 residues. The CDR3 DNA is TGTGCCAGCAAACATTCTAGCACAGATACGCAGTATTTT. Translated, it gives CASKHSSTDTQYF.

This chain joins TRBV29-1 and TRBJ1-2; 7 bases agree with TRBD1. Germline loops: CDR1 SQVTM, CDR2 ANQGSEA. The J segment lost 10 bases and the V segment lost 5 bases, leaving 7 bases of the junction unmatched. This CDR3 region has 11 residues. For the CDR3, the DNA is TGCAGCGTTCGGAGGGGGCGTGACTACACCTTC. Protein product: CSVRRGRDYTF.

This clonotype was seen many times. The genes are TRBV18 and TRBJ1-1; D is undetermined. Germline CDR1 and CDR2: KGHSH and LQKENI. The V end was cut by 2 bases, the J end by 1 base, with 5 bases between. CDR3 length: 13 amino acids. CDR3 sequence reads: CASSPNGNTEAFF. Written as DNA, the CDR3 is TGTGCCAGCTCACCAAACGGGAACACTGAAGCTTTCTTT.

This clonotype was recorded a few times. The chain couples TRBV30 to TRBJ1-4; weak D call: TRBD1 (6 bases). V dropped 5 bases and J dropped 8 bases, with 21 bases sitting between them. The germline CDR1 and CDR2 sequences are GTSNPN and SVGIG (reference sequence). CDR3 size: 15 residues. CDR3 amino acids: CAWGRAQGVGEKLFF. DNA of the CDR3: TGTGCCTGGGGCCGGGCACAGGGAGTAGGGGAAAAACTGTTTTTT. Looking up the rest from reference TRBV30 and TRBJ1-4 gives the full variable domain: SQTIHQWPATLVQPVGSPLSLECTVEGTSNPNLYWYRQAAGRGLQLLFYSVGIGQISSEVPQNLSASRPQDRQFILSSKKLLLSDSGFYLCAWGRAQGVGEKLFFGSGTQLSVL.

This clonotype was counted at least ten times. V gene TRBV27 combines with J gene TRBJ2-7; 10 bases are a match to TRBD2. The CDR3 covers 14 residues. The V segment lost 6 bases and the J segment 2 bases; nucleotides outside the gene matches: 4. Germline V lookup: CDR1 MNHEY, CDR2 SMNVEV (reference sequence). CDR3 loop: CASSSSGSAYEQYF. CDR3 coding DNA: TGTGCCAGCAGCTCTAGCGGGAGTGCCTACGAGCAGTACTTC.

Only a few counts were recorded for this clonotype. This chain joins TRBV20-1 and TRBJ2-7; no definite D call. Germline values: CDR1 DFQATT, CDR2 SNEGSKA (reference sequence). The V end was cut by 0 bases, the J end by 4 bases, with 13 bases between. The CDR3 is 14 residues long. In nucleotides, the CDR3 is TGCAGTGCTAGAGATGCCCGAGACACTTACGAGCAGTACTTC. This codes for CSARDARDTYEQYF.

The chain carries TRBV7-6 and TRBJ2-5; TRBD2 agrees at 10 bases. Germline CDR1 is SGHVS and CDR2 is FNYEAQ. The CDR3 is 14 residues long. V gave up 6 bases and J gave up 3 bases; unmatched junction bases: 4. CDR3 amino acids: CASRRTSGEETQYF. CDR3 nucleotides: TGTGCCAGCAGGAGGACTAGCGGCGAAGAGACCCAGTACTTC.

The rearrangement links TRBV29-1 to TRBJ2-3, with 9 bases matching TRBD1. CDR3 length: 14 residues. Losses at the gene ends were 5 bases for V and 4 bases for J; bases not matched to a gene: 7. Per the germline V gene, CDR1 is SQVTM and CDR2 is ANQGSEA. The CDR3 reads CSVSQGAEPDTQYF. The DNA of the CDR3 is TGCAGCGTTTCACAGGGGGCGGAACCAGATACGCAGTATTTT.

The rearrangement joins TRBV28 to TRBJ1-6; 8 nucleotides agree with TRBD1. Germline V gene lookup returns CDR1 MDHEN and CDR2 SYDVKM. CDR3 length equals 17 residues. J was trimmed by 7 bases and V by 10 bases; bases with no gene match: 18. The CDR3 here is CAILPMTGAFLNSPLHF. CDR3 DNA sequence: TGTGCCATCTTACCAATGACAGGGGCCTTCCTCAATTCACCCCTCCACTTT.

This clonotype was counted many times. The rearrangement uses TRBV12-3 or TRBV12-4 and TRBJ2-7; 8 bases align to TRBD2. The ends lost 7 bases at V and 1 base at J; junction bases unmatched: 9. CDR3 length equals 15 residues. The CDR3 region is CASNTRGLGSYEQYF. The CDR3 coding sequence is TGTGCCAGCAACACGCGGGGACTAGGTTCCTACGAGCAGTACTTC.